The 18 T cell receptor beta chains below come from one sample, sequenced in a study of shared clonotypes between healthy human individuals. The repertoire was sequenced with immunoSEQ multiplex PCR; TCRdb's copy has only in-frame clones and lacks some. The data contain over a million clones, less than 99% of them singletons. The material sequenced was naive CD4+ T cells sorted from blood. Subset: CD45RA+ positively selected. The source of these receptors is a man aged 25-45 years in good health.

This clone occurred once. The chain recombines TRBV5-1 with TRBJ1-3, with 7 bases matching TRBD1. V was clipped by 4 bases and J by 3 bases; unmatched bases: 4. The CDR3 consists of 14 residues. Germline V CDR1 and CDR2: SGHRS, YFSETQ. CDR3 coding DNA: TGCGCCAGCAGCAACGCAGGGGGTGGAAACACCATATATTTT. Protein: CASSNAGGGNTIYF.

This chain uses TRBV9 with TRBJ1-2; D possibly corresponds to TRBD1 (6 bases). V lost 2 bases and J lost 7, with 21 bases in between. This CDR3 has 16 amino acids. CDR1 and CDR2 (germline): SGDLS, YYNGEE. The CDR3 sequence: CASSVGLGQLGLGYTF. CDR3 nucleotide sequence: TGTGCCAGCAGCGTTGGATTAGGACAGTTGGGCCTTGGCTACACCTTC.

The genes are TRBV19 and TRBJ2-5; 9 bases fit TRBD1. The length of the CDR3 is 14 residues. Germline V lookup: CDR1 LNHDA, CDR2 SQIVND (reference sequence). V lost 6 bases to trimming and J lost 4 bases; unmatched junction nucleotides: 6. DNA for the CDR3: TGTGCCAGTAGGGGGACAGGGCGGGGAGAGACCCAGTACTTC. This sequence encodes CASRGTGRGETQYF.

The chain carries TRBV5-4 and TRBJ2-7, with TRBD2 matching over 10 bases. V shed 5 bases and J 0 bases; nucleotides not matched to a gene: 2. The CDR3 has 14 residues. CDR1 is SGHNT and CDR2 is YYREEE in the germline V gene (reference sequence). Here the CDR3 DNA reads TGTGCCAGCAGTAGCGGGAGGAACTCCTACGAGCAGTACTTC. It translates to CASSSGRNSYEQYF.

The V call is TRBV29-1, the J call TRBJ2-3; D might be TRBD2 (6 bases). V lost 4 bases, J lost 6 bases, and 20 bases lay in between. The CDR3 totals 15 residues. Germline CDR1 is SQVTM and CDR2 is ANQGSEA. This CDR3 reads CSVVVAGPFSDTQYF. The CDR3 nucleotides are TGCAGCGTTGTCGTTGCGGGACCTTTTTCTGATACGCAGTATTTT.

This rearrangement joins TRBV18 to TRBJ1-3; the D is unclear. The CDR3 runs 14 residues. V was pared by 2 bases and J by 4 bases, with 9 bases between. Germline values: CDR1 KGHSH, CDR2 LQKENI. The CDR3 region is CASSPVSLGNTIYF. For the CDR3, the DNA is TGTGCCAGCTCACCAGTTTCGCTGGGAAACACCATATATTTT.

The CDR3 DNA reads as TGCAGCGGCCAGAGTTCGATGAGGTTCGGAGGGTCGCAGTATTTT. This sequence encodes CSGQSSMRFGGSQYF. The V gene is TRBV29-1, the J gene TRBJ2-3; D is perhaps TRBD2 (6 bases). V gave up 7 bases and J gave up 10 bases, with 27 bases separating them. Germline CDR1 reads SQVTM; CDR2 reads ANQGSEA. The CDR3 totals 15 residues.

The CDR3, as DNA: TGTGCCAGTAGCAAAAAAATAACAGGGGAAAGCTCCTACGAGCAGTACTTC. It yields the protein CASSKKITGESSYEQYF. V usage is TRBV19 and J usage is TRBJ2-7; the match to TRBD1 covers 7 bases. Germline values: CDR1 LNHDA, CDR2 SQIVND (reference sequence). V lost 6 bases, J lost 0 bases, and 14 bases stayed unmatched. This CDR3 region has 17 residues.

This sequence joins TRBV11-1 and TRBJ2-5; D ambiguous. CDR1 SGHAT and CDR2 FQDESV come from the germline V gene (reference sequence). The V and J ends lost 5 bases and 0 bases respectively, with 7 bases between them. There are 13 residues in the CDR3. The CDR3 loop is CASSRRHQETQYF. Written as DNA, the CDR3 is TGTGCCAGCAGCCGACGGCACCAAGAGACCCAGTACTTC.

The chain is built from TRBV2 and TRBJ1-5; no reliable D call. Germline CDR1 is SNHLY and CDR2 is FYNNEI. Trimming stripped 6 bases from V and 0 bases from J, with 6 bases between. The CDR3 totals 13 residues. DNA of the CDR3: TGTGCCAGCAGGGCAGATAGCAATCAGCCCCAGCATTTT. This sequence encodes CASRADSNQPQHF.

As for this clone: Additional DNA sequences in this sample encode the identical CDR3. The chain is built from TRBV11-2 and TRBJ1-1; 8 bases match TRBD1. Germline V gives CDR1 SGHAT, CDR2 FQNNGV. The CDR3 consists of 14 residues. The ends lost 5 bases at V and 1 base at J; junction bases unmatched: 3. The CDR3 nucleotides are TGTGCCAGCAGCACGGGGACAGGGAACACTGAAGCTTTCTTT. As protein: CASSTGTGNTEAFF.

The chain has TRBV7-2 and TRBJ2-7; 8 positions match TRBD2. The CDR3 contains 17 residues. The V and J ends lost 1 base and 0 bases, in that order; junction bases with no gene match: 8. The germline CDR1 and CDR2 sequences are SGHTA and FQGNSA. CDR3 amino acids: CASSLVRLAGLSYEQYF. The CDR3 DNA reads TGTGCCAGCAGCTTAGTCCGCCTAGCGGGCCTCTCCTACGAGCAGTACTTC.

V and J are TRBV5-4 and TRBJ1-4, with D possibly matching TRBD1 (5 bases). Germline V gives CDR1 SGHNT, CDR2 YYREEE (reference sequence). The CDR3 loop spans 14 amino acids. V was pared by 3 bases and J by 6 bases, with 12 bases between. The CDR3 sequence: CASSSQGGDEKLFF. As DNA, the CDR3 is TGTGCCAGCAGCTCCCAGGGAGGGGATGAAAAACTGTTTTTT.

As for this clone: This sample also contains other DNA sequences that code for the same CDR3. CDR3: CASSPGVQETQYF. The DNA of the CDR3 is TGTGCCAGCAGCCCCGGGGTCCAAGAGACCCAGTACTTC. The chain links TRBV11-2 to TRBJ2-5; D perhaps matches TRBD2 (5 bases). The CDR3 spans 13 residues. CDR1 is SGHAT, CDR2 FQNNGV, per germline. The V gene lost 5 bases and the J gene lost 1 base, with 8 bases spanning the gap. Combining the CDR3 with reference TRBV11-2 and TRBJ2-5 gives the whole variable domain EAGVAQSPRYKIIEKRQSVAFWCNPISGHATLYWYQQILGQGPKLLIQFQNNGVVDDSQLPKDRFSAERLKGVDSTLKIQPAKLEDSAVYLCASSPGVQETQYFGPGTRLLVL.

This chain connects TRBV30 to TRBJ2-5; D might be TRBD2 (6 bases). Germline V gene data show CDR1 as GTSNPN and CDR2 as SVGIG (reference sequence). Trimming took off 0 bases at V and 5 bases at J, with 13 bases between the two ends. The CDR3 sequence is 14 residues long. The CDR3 is CAWSVIGGSETQYF. CDR3 DNA: TGTGCCTGGAGTGTAATTGGGGGGAGCGAGACCCAGTACTTC.

This chain joins TRBV5-1 and TRBJ2-1; the match to TRBD2 covers 9 bases. J gave up 4 bases and V 3 bases, and 5 bases lay outside the gene matches. Germline V gives CDR1 SGHRS, CDR2 YFSETQ. The length of the CDR3 is 15 residues. The CDR3 bases are TGCGCCAGCAGCTGGGCGGGAGGGGGTTACAATGAGCAGTTCTTC. Translated, it gives CASSWAGGGYNEQFF.

The chain links TRBV9 to TRBJ2-7; no reliable D call. Trimming pared 0 bases from V and 8 bases from J, leaving 15 bases between. The CDR3 is made up of 14 amino acids. Germline V gene lookup returns CDR1 SGDLS and CDR2 YYNGEE. The DNA for the CDR3 is TGTGCCAGCAGCGTAGGACAAGGCACCCCCAAGCAGTACTTC. Its translation is CASSVGQGTPKQYF.

The chain carries TRBV11-2 and TRBJ2-7; unclear D gene. V lost 5 bases and J 3 bases, leaving 11 bases between the germline ends. Germline values: CDR1 SGHAT, CDR2 FQNNGV. The CDR3 runs to 13 residues. CDR3 sequence: CASSRVRLYEQYF. The CDR3 region has the DNA TGTGCCAGCAGCCGCGTTAGGCTCTACGAGCAGTACTTC.